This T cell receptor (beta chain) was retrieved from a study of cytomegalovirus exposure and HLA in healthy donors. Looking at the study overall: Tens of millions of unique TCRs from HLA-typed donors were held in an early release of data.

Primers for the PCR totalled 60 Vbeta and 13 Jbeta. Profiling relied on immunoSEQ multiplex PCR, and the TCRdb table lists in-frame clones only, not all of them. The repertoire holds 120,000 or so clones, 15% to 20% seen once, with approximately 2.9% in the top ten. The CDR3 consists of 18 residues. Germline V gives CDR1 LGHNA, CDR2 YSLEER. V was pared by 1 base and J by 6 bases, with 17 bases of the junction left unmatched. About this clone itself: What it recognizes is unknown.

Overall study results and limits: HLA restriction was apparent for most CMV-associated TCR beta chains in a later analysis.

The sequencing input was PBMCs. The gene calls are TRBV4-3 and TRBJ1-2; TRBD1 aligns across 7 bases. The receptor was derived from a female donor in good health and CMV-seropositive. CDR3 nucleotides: TGCGCCAGCAGCCAAGGATACTACGGATGGGACAGACTGGATGGCTACACCTTC. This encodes CASSQGYYGWDRLDGYTF.